The following is a TCR beta chain sequence with its context. This clonotype has a handful of counts. The antigen it binds to is not known. Base quality data are lacking; no much larger clone is found one base away. The library was made by 5' RACE. TCRdb shows the sequencer as Illumina HiSeq 2500. A second roughly 6 to 12 cycle PCR used a sample-barcoded 5' primer and a J-beta primer mix. A unique molecular identifier was introduced onto each TCR beta cDNA molecule by a template-switch 5' adaptor carrying 12 random nucleotides. At least 3 million CDR3-containing paired-end reads were obtained from each sample. First-strand cDNA was synthesized from all RNA with the Mint cDNA synthesis kit, primed by a TRBC-specific oligonucleotide. Following uracil-DNA glycosylase treatment, all cDNA underwent a first 18-cycle PCR with the universal primers M1SS and BC2_uni_R. In the source study's methods: For normalization, 1 million high-quality reads were randomly selected from each sample, with every read carrying a distinct molecular identifier. Instead of being binned into consensus sequences, reads that shared molecular identifiers were thrown out. CDR3 identification, clonotype clustering and error correction used MiTCR with a Q25 quality threshold and the strictest error-elimination algorithm. A nonparametric unseen species model with Euler transformation was used to estimate a lower bound on total TCR beta diversity. TCRdb ran its own pipeline on the public reads, namely fastp trimming at Q25 and MiXCR clone calling, and kept in-frame beta chains. Here each entry gathers all rows of one CDR3 protein and keeps the most common genes and DNA. TCRdb's processing, not the study's, gives the V and J calls here. The sample yields about 1.1 million distinct CDR3 sequences; 30% to 40% were counted once. The ten top clones hold 10% to 15% of the sample.

The data were taken from a study of blood T cells in healthy people across ages (dated by TCRdb to the mid-2010s). In terms of the full investigation: In model experiments, template switching captured roughly one uniquely barcoded TCR beta cDNA molecule for every two T cells. To avoid experimental bias, donors of different ages were distributed randomly across sequencing lanes. The donors were divided into four age groups: young (average around 16 years), middle-aged (about 40), aged (approximately 62) and long-lived (approximately 74). Using the same blood draw, the study looked at two additional independent replicas of 1 million unique cDNA reads for two donors, one aged 18 to 30 and the other aged 80 or older. The study measured age-related changes in TCR beta repertoire diversity using deep sequencing normalized with unique cDNA molecular identifiers.

Study-level results and caveats: Total diversity estimates from one million sequenced T cells were considered lower bounds and underestimates. Observed TCR beta diversity per million T cells fell roughly linearly with age, and a significant reduction was already apparent by age about 43. Compared with the aged group, the long-lived group had more naive CD4+ T cells, fewer expanded clones and increased TCR diversity, a pattern suggesting age selection. Since profiling was done on bulk unsorted PBMCs, naive and antigen-experienced compartments could not be conclusively compared. A strong correlation was found between observed TCR beta diversity and the percentage of naive T cells measured by flow cytometry. Because the CMV infection status of the donors was unknown, age-related changes in expanded clonotypes may potentially have been confounded.

The roughly 37 donors, aged roughly 6 to 95 years, were systemically healthy Caucasian individuals from Russia. Around 10 milliliters of peripheral blood were collected from each donor into EDTA-treated Vacutainer tubes. Ficoll-Paque density-gradient centrifugation was used to isolate PBMCs, with at least 7 million per sample. Trizol reagent was used to extract total RNA from PBMCs, with at least 6 micrograms per sample. Naive CD45RAhigh/CD27high T cell percentages were measured by flow cytometry on a PBMC aliquot from every donor. CDR1 and CDR2 are read off the germline V gene as MGHDK and SYGVNS. The CDR3 measures 11 amino acids from cysteine to phenylalanine. Just CDR3 DNA is preserved here, 33 bases in frame from base 1.

The sequence was obtained from a young man in good health. Sample: blood. The chain couples TRBV25-1 to TRBJ2-5; a confident D gene designation cannot be given. The DNA end is a closer match to TRBJ2-7, so the J assignment may be wrong. The nucleotide sequence is TGTGCCAGCATGGACGGGTACGAGCAGTACTTC. Its translation is CASMDGYEQYF.